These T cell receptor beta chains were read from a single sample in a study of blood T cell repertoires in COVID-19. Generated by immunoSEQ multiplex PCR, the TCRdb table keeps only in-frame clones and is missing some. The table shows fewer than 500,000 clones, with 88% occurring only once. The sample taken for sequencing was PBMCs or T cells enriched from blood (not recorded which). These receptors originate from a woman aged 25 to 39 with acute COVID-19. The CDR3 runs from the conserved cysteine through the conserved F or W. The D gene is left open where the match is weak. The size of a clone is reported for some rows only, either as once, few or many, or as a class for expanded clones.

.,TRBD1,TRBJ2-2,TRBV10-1,TGCGCCAGCAGTGAGTCGACAGGGCCGAACACCGGGGAGCTGTTTTTT,CASSESTGPNTGELFF
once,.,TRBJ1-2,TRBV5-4,TGTGCCAGCAGCCTTATTACAGGGCGGGCTGGCTACACCTTC,CASSLITGRAGYTF
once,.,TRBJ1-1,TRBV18,TGTGCCAGCTCACCACGACAGGCCGTACTGAACACTGAAGCTTTCTTT,CASSPRQAVLNTEAFF
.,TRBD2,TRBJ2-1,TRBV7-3,TGTGCCAGCAGCTTTAGCGGGGGGGTCAATGAGCAGTTCTTC,CASSFSGGVNEQFF
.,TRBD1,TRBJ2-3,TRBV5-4,TGTGCCAGCAGCCGGACAGGGCTGCCAGATACGCAGTATTTT,CASSRTGLPDTQYF
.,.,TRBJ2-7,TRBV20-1,TGCAGGGGCCCCTTCCACGAGCAGTACTTC,CRGPFHEQYF
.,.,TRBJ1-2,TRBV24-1,TGTGCCACCAGTGATGCCAGGGTGGGCTATGGCTACACCTTC,CATSDARVGYGYTF
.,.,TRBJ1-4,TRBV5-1,TGCGCCAGCAGTCCCGTAGGAGGGGAAAAACTGTTTTTT,CASSPVGGEKLFF
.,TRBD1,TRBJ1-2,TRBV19,TGTGCCAGTAGTCAACCGGGACAGGGGCGGAAGGGCTACACCTTC,CASSQPGQGRKGYTF
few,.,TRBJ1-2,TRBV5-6,TGTGCCAGCAGCTCAAATCCCTATGGCTACACCTTC,CASSSNPYGYTF
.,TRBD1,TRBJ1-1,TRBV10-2,TGCGCCAGCCAAACAGGGGTGAACACTGAAGCTTTCTTT,CASQTGVNTEAFF
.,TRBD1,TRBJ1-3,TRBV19,TGTGCCAGTTGGGGCAGGGGGTTTGGAAACACCATATATTTT,CASWGRGFGNTIYF
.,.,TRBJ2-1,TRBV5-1,TGCGCCAGCAGCTTGGAGGGGTCTTACAATGAGCAGTTCTTC,CASSLEGSYNEQFF
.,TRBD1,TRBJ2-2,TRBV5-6,TGTGCCAGCAGCTTGGAGACAGGGGGCGACACCGGGGAGCTGTTTTTT,CASSLETGGDTGELFF
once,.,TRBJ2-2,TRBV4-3,TGCGCCAGCAGCCAAAAGCAGGGGTACACCGGGGAGCTGTTTTTT,CASSQKQGYTGELFF
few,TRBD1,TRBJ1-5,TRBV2,TGTGCCAGCAGAGGACAGGCCTCGACAAATCAGCCCCAGCATTTT,CASRGQASTNQPQHF
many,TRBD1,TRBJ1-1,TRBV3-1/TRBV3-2,TGTGCCAGCAGCCGCCACGGGACAGGGCAAGAAGCTTTCTTT,CASSRHGTGQEAFF
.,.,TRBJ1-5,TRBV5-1,TGCGCCAGCAGCGTGGACAGTAGAAGCAATCAGCCCCAGCATTTT,CASSVDSRSNQPQHF
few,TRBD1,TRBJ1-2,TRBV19,TGTGCCAGTACCCCGAACAGGGGCTATGGCTACACCTTC,CASTPNRGYGYTF
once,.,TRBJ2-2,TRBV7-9,TGTGCCAGCAGCTTTCGCGGGAACACCGGGGAGCTGTTTTTT,CASSFRGNTGELFF
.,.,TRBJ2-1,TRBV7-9,TGTGCCAGCAGCTTAGATGAGGATGAGCAGTTCTTC,CASSLDEDEQFF
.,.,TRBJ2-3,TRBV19,TGTGCCAGTAGTAGATTTCAGGGTCCCACAGATACGCAGTATTTT,CASSRFQGPTDTQYF
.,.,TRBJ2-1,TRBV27,TGTGCCAGCACCTTGGACAGCTCCTACAATGAGCAGTTCTTC,CASTLDSSYNEQFF
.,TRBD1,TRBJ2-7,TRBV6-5,TGTGCCAGCTGGGGGACAGGGGGTCGCGAGCAGTACTTC,CASWGTGGREQYF
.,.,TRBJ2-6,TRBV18,TGTGCCAGCTCCTCTTCTGGGGCCAACGTCCTGACTTTC,CASSSSGANVLTF
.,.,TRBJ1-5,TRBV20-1,TGCAGTGCTAGTTCGGGGTCCGATAATCAGCCCCAGCATTTT,CSASSGSDNQPQHF
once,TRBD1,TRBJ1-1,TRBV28,TGTGCCAGCAGTTTAGCTGACACAGGGGAAAAAGCTTTCTTT,CASSLADTGEKAFF
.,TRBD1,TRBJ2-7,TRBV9,TGTGCCAGCAGCGGGGGGGACAGGACCTACGAGCAGTACTTC,CASSGGDRTYEQYF
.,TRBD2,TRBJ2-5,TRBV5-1,TGCGCCAGCTCCGATCGGGCTAGCGGGGGCGTAGAGACCCAGTACTTC,CASSDRASGGVETQYF
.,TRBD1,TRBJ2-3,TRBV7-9,TGTGCCAGCAGCCGGCGACAGGGTGTGACAGATACGCAGTATTTT,CASSRRQGVTDTQYF
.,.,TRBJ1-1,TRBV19,TGTGCCAGTAGTATAGGTCGAGCAGGGCTGATCACTGAAGCTTTCTTT,CASSIGRAGLITEAFF
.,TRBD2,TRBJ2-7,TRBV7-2,TGTGCCAGCAGCTCCCAACTAGCGGGGGGCGCCTACGAGCAGTACTTC,CASSSQLAGGAYEQYF
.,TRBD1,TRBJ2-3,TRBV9,TGTGCCAGCAGCGCCTCCGGGACAGACCTCTACACAGATACGCAGTATTTT,CASSASGTDLYTDTQYF
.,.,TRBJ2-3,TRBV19,TGTGCCAGTAGTCCCGGGGTGCGCAAGACAGATACGCAGTATTTT,CASSPGVRKTDTQYF
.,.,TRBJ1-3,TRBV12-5,TGTGCTAGTGGTCCCGGCCAGGGGTCGAACACCATATATTTT,CASGPGQGSNTIYF
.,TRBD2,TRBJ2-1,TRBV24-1,TGTGCCACCAGTGATGTTAGCGGGGGGGCGGGGACCTACAATGAGCAGTTCTTC,CATSDVSGGAGTYNEQFF
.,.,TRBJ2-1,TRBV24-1,TGTGCCACCAGTGATTCACGCCGCGCCTCCTACAATGAGCAGTTCTTC,CATSDSRRASYNEQFF
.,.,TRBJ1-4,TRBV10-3,TGTGCCATCCGGGGGACGGGTGAAAAACTGTTTTTT,CAIRGTGEKLFF
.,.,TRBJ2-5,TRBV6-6,TGTGCCAGCAGTAAACATATCCAAGAGACCCAGTACTTC,CASSKHIQETQYF
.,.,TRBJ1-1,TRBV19,TGTGCCAGTAGTAACTTTATGAACACTGAAGCTTTCTTT,CASSNFMNTEAFF
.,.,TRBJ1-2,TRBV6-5,TGTGCCAGCAGCGTACTCGGGAACCCTAGATATGGCTACACCTTC,CASSVLGNPRYGYTF
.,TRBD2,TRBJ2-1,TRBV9,TGTGCCAGCAGCGGACCTAGCGGGATGGAGCAGTTCTTC,CASSGPSGMEQFF
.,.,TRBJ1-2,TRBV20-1,TGCAGTGCTAGTTCCGGGGGTTCGGCTAACTATGGCTACACCTTC,CSASSGGSANYGYTF
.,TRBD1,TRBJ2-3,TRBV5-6,TGTGCCAGCAGCCCGGGACAGGTTCCAGATACGCAGTATTTT,CASSPGQVPDTQYF
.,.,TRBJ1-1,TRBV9,TGTGCCAGCCAGTCACTCGGACACATGAACACTGAAGCTTTCTTT,CASQSLGHMNTEAFF
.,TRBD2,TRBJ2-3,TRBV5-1,TGCGCCAGCAGCTTTAACGTCCTAGCGGGGGGTCGGGAAACGCAGTATTTT,CASSFNVLAGGRETQYF
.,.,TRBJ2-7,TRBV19,TGTGCCAGTAGTATAGTCGGCAGGGGCTACGAGCAGTACTTC,CASSIVGRGYEQYF
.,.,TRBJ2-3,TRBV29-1,TGCAGCGTTGACACAGGGAGCACAGATACGCAGTATTTT,CSVDTGSTDTQYF
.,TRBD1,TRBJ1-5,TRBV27,TGTGCCAGCAGTGTACAGGGGAATAGCAATCAGCCCCAGCATTTT,CASSVQGNSNQPQHF
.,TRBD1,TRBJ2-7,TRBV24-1,TGTGCCACCAGTGATCCGGGACAGGGGTACGAGCAGTACTTC,CATSDPGQGYEQYF
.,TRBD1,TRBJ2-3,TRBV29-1,TGCAGCGTTCGGACAGGGGGCACAGATACGCAGTATTTT,CSVRTGGTDTQYF
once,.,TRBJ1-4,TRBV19,TGTGCCAGTAGTGCGGGACGGGAGATTGAAAAACTGTTTTTT,CASSAGREIEKLFF
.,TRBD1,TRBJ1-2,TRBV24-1,TGTGCCACCAGTGACCGGGGACAGGCCTATGGCTACACCTTC,CATSDRGQAYGYTF
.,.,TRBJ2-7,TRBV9,TGTGCCAGCAGCGTAGCCCCTGGGCAGGGCAATTCCTACGAGCAGTACTTC,CASSVAPGQGNSYEQYF
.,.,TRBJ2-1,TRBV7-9,TGTGCCAGCAGCGTTGACGGGAATGAGCAGTTCTTC,CASSVDGNEQFF
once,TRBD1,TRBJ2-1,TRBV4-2,TGTGCCAGCAGCCAAGAAGGGGACAGTTACAATGAGCAGTTCTTC,CASSQEGDSYNEQFF
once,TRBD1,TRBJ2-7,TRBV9,TGTGCCAGCAGCGGGGGACAGGACACCTACGAGCAGTACTTC,CASSGGQDTYEQYF
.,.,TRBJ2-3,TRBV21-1,TGTGCCAGCGTCCTCTCCGCCGGACAGGGGACAGATACGCAGTATTTT,CASVLSAGQGTDTQYF
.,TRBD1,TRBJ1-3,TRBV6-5,TGTGCCGGTGGGACAGGGATTACTGGAAACACCATATATTTT,CAGGTGITGNTIYF